Below, 26 T cell receptor beta chains from the same sample are listed, as sequenced in a study of T cell repertoires in cytomegalovirus infection. One entry per CDR3 protein, called by TCRdb with MiXCR from the reads. Altogether 560,000 or so distinct CDR3 sequences are present, 16% being singletons, with the ten largest covering 20% to 30%. The sample comprised CD8+ T cells from PBMCs. The receptor source for this set is a human donor in good health (CMV status not recorded). Some clones in this sample may be carry-over from other donors' samples.

This clonotype was seen at least ten times. V and J are TRBV6-5 and TRBJ1-1; TRBD1 is a possible D gene (6 bases). The CDR3 spans 15 residues. Germline V gene data show CDR1 as MNHEY and CDR2 as SVGAGI. The germline V and J ends were trimmed by 5 bases and 5 bases, with 18 bases remaining between them. The CDR3 spells CASSLGAGVRTEAFF. CDR3 nucleotides: TGTGCCAGCAGTCTGGGGGCAGGGGTGAGGACTGAAGCTTTCTTT.

This clonotype was found a few times. V usage is TRBV4-1 and J usage is TRBJ2-1, with D perhaps matching TRBD2 (6 bases). This CDR3 is 17 amino acids long. Trimming left V 4 bases short and J 1 base short, with 17 bases between. CDR1 MGHRA and CDR2 YSYEKL come from the germline V gene. The CDR3 DNA follows: TGCGCCAGCAGCCCCCAAGGGACTTCCATATCCTACAATGAGCAGTTCTTC. Amino acids: CASSPQGTSISYNEQFF.

Ten or more counts support this clonotype. The rearrangement joins TRBV7-8 to TRBJ1-2; 8 nucleotides match TRBD1. Germline V gene sequence: CDR1 SGHVS, CDR2 FQNEAQ. The CDR3 has 15 residues. The V gene end was trimmed by 3 bases and the J gene end by 7 bases; junction bases not matched to a gene: 10. The CDR3 DNA follows: TGTGCCAGCAGCTTTCTCCTGGACAGGGAGGGTGGCTACACCTTC. This codes for CASSFLLDREGGYTF. The full variable domain, in which reference TRBV7-8 and TRBJ1-2 provide the parts outside the CDR3, is GAGVSQSPRYKVAKRGQDVALRCDPISGHVSLFWYQQALGQGPEFLTYFQNEAQLDKSGLPSDRFFAERPEGSVSTLKIQRTQQEDSAVYLCASSFLLDREGGYTFGSGTRLTVV.

V and J are TRBV9 and TRBJ2-3; TRBD2 agrees at 8 bases. CDR3 length: 18 amino acids. The trim removed 3 bases at V and 1 base at J, leaving 13 bases unmatched. The germline CDR1 and CDR2 sequences are SGDLS and YYNGEE. The DNA of the CDR3 is TGTGCCAGCAGCGCCCTTTTTGGCGGGGGGTGGGGCACAGATACGCAGTATTTT. Protein sequence: CASSALFGGGWGTDTQYF.

The chain recombines TRBV20-1 with TRBJ2-1; TRBD2 aligns across 10 bases. Germline V lookup: CDR1 DFQATT, CDR2 SNEGSKA (reference sequence). Trimming cost V 4 bases and J 7 bases; bases outside gene matches: 4. The CDR3 is 13 residues long. The CDR3 reads CSATSGGQNEQFF. The CDR3 coding sequence is TGCAGTGCTACTAGCGGGGGACAAAATGAGCAGTTCTTC.

The rearrangement links TRBV2 to TRBJ2-7, with D possibly being TRBD1 or TRBD2 (6 bases each). Germline V gene sequence: CDR1 SNHLY, CDR2 FYNNEI. This CDR3 comprises 12 residues. V dropped 6 bases and J dropped 7 bases, with 13 bases sitting between them. The CDR3 loop is CASRGGLWEQYF. DNA of the CDR3: TGTGCCAGCAGGGGGGGCCTCTGGGAGCAGTACTTC. The variable domain in full, with the rest retrieved from reference TRBV2 and TRBJ2-7, is EPEVTQTPSHQVTQMGQEVILRCVPISNHLYFYWYRQILGQKVEFLVSFYNNEISEKSEIFDDQFSVERPDGSNFTLKIRSTKLEDSAMYFCASRGGLWEQYFGPGTRLTVT.

This rearrangement joins TRBV6-6 to TRBJ2-1; D is perhaps TRBD2 (6 bases). The germline V and J ends were trimmed by 6 bases and 0 bases, with 21 bases remaining between them. The CDR3 length is 18 residues. Per the germline V gene, CDR1 is MNHNY and CDR2 is SVGAGI (reference sequence). The chain's CDR3 is CASSLLTSRASSYNEQFF. Written as DNA, the CDR3 is TGTGCCAGCAGCCTTCTTACTAGCAGGGCAAGCTCCTACAATGAGCAGTTCTTC.

The rearrangement links TRBV6-2 or TRBV6-3 to TRBJ2-7; D remains unclear. The V end lost 0 bases, the J end lost 6 bases, and 6 bases lay between the germline ends. Germline V gene lookup returns CDR1 MNHEY and CDR2 SVGEGT. The CDR3 is made up of 12 amino acids. The CDR3 spells CASSYSRLEQYF. The CDR3 DNA reads as TGTGCCAGCAGTTACTCGAGGCTCGAGCAGTACTTC.

The chain couples TRBV28 to TRBJ2-5; D is unclear. Germline V gene sequence: CDR1 MDHEN, CDR2 SYDVKM. This CDR3 has 15 amino acids. V lost 6 bases to trimming and J lost 7 bases, with 21 bases between them. DNA of the CDR3: TGTGCCAGCAGCGTAAGGAGTGGCCTCCTTGGGACCCAGTACTTC. As protein: CASSVRSGLLGTQYF.

V usage is TRBV18 and J usage is TRBJ2-3; 7 bases fit TRBD2. This CDR3 contains 16 residues. From germline, CDR1 is KGHSH and CDR2 LQKENI. The ends lost 4 bases at V and 0 bases at J; junction bases unmatched: 7. CDR3 in amino acids: CASSRPTAGSTDTQYF. The CDR3 nucleotides read TGTGCCAGCTCACGTCCGACAGCGGGGAGCACAGATACGCAGTATTTT.

Comment on this clonotype: Sequence at one end of the junction differs from germline and may be a read error. CDR3 in amino acids: CASRQRLDKNIQCF. The CDR3 bases are TGTGCCAGCCGACAGAGACTGGACAAAAACATTCAGTGCTTC. This chain joins TRBV28 and TRBJ2-4; perhaps TRBD1 as D (5 bases). This CDR3 region has 14 residues. Germline-derived CDR1 and CDR2 are MDHEN and SYDVKM.

The CDR3 loop reads CASSLVVLYSNQPQHF. In nucleotides, the CDR3 is TGTGCCAGCAGCTTAGTCGTACTATATAGCAATCAGCCCCAGCATTTT. The gene calls are TRBV11-2 and TRBJ1-5, with D hard to call. V was shortened by 1 base and J by 0 bases, with 10 bases between the two germline ends. The CDR3 runs to 16 residues. Germline V gene sequence: CDR1 SGHAT, CDR2 FQNNGV. The variable domain in full, with the rest retrieved from reference TRBV11-2 and TRBJ1-5, is EAGVAQSPRYKIIEKRQSVAFWCNPISGHATLYWYQQILGQGPKLLIQFQNNGVVDDSQLPKDRFSAERLKGVDSTLKIQPAKLEDSAVYLCASSLVVLYSNQPQHFGDGTRLSIL.

This clonotype was seen more than once but under ten times. The chain joins TRBV3-1 to TRBJ2-2; D gene ambiguous. This CDR3 region has 16 residues. V shed 1 base and J shed 1 base, with 10 bases lying between them. Germline V gene data show CDR1 as LGHDT and CDR2 as YNNKEL (reference sequence). The CDR3 DNA reads TGTGCCAGCAGCCAAGCGCGATCTATGAACACCGGGGAGCTGTTTTTT. It is translated as CASSQARSMNTGELFF.

This clonotype was counted between two and nine times. The chain uses TRBV19 and TRBJ1-2; a possible D gene is TRBD1 (6 bases). Trimming pared 8 bases from V and 8 bases from J, leaving 21 bases between. The CDR3 is 14 residues long. Germline CDR1 reads LNHDA; CDR2 reads SQIVND (reference sequence). CDR3 sequence reads: CASWGRTVDYGYTF. The CDR3, as DNA: TGTGCCAGTTGGGGCAGGACAGTGGATTACGGCTACACCTTC. Combining the CDR3 with reference TRBV19 and TRBJ1-2 gives the whole variable domain DGGITQSPKYLFRKEGQNVTLSCEQNLNHDAMYWYRQDPGQGLRLIYYSQIVNDFQKGDIAEGYSVSREKKESFPLTVTSAQKNPTAFYLCASWGRTVDYGYTFGSGTRLTVV.

Many counts were recorded for this clonotype. V gene TRBV27 combines with J gene TRBJ1-1; perhaps TRBD1 as D (6 bases). Trimming shortened V by 3 bases and J by 1 base, and 9 bases separated the two germline ends. CDR1 is MNHEY and CDR2 is SMNVEV in the germline V gene (reference sequence). This CDR3 region has 14 residues. As DNA, the CDR3 is TGTGCCAGCAGTTTCGGCAGGGGGAACACTGAAGCTTTCTTT. Translation: CASSFGRGNTEAFF.

The sample holds many counts of this clonotype. V usage is TRBV7-3 and J usage is TRBJ2-5, with D perhaps being TRBD1 or TRBD2 (5 bases each). V gave up 5 bases and J gave up 2 bases, with 15 bases separating them. The germline V gene encodes CDR1 SGHTA and CDR2 FQGTGA. The CDR3 covers 15 residues. CDR3 DNA: TGTGCCAGCAGCGCGGCCGGGACCCAACAAGAGACCCAGTACTTC. It is translated as CASSAAGTQQETQYF.

The rearrangement uses TRBV19 and TRBJ1-6; no reliable D call. Germline assignment: CDR1 LNHDA and CDR2 SQIVND (reference sequence). V dropped 3 bases and J dropped 8 bases, with 14 bases sitting between them. There are 15 residues in the CDR3. CDR3 DNA: TGTGCCAGTAGTATGGTAGTCGGAAGGGATTCACCCCTCCACTTT. Amino acid sequence: CASSMVVGRDSPLHF. The entire variable domain, with the rest obtained from reference TRBV19 and TRBJ1-6, is as follows: DGGITQSPKYLFRKEGQNVTLSCEQNLNHDAMYWYRQDPGQGLRLIYYSQIVNDFQKGDIAEGYSVSREKKESFPLTVTSAQKNPTAFYLCASSMVVGRDSPLHFGNGTRLTVT.

This clonotype was detected a few times. For the CDR3, the DNA is TGTGCCAGCAGCTTGGACCGCCGGGGGGACACTGAAGCTTTCTTT. As protein: CASSLDRRGDTEAFF. This chain links TRBV5-6 with TRBJ1-1, with a possible D match to TRBD1 (5 bases). Germline CDR1 reads SGHDT; CDR2 reads YYEEEE. This CDR3 comprises 15 residues. V was clipped by 0 bases and J by 3 bases, with 12 bases between them.

This clonotype was observed at least ten times. The chain recombines TRBV6-1 with TRBJ2-3; D unresolved. The V gene lost 2 bases and the J gene lost 5 bases, with 5 bases spanning the gap. CDR3 length: 12 residues. Germline CDR1 MNHNS, CDR2 SASEGT. CDR3 sequence reads: CASSEMVDTQYF. The DNA of the CDR3 is TGTGCCAGCAGTGAAATGGTAGATACGCAGTATTTT.

V gene TRBV7-9 combines with J gene TRBJ2-7; maybe TRBD2 (6 bases). In germline, CDR1 is SEHNR, CDR2 FQNEAQ (reference sequence). Trimming stripped 4 bases from V and 3 bases from J, with 22 bases between. The CDR3 is 17 amino acids. This CDR3 is CASSSEGGTSFFYEQYF. In DNA, the CDR3 is TGTGCCAGCAGCTCAGAGGGCGGGACGAGCTTTTTCTACGAGCAGTACTTC.

This clonotype has ten or more counts. The rearrangement joins TRBV6-1 to TRBJ1-1; a weak D match, TRBD1 (6 bases). This CDR3 is built from 15 residues. CDR1 MNHNS and CDR2 SASEGT come from the germline V gene. The germline V and J ends were trimmed by 2 bases and 0 bases, with 10 bases remaining between them. Here the CDR3 DNA reads TGTGCCAGCAGTGAAAGTACAGGGATGAACACTGAAGCTTTCTTT. This codes for CASSESTGMNTEAFF.

There are many counts of this clonotype. This rearrangement joins TRBV6-2 or TRBV6-3 to TRBJ2-5, with a weak D call TRBD2 (7 bases). This CDR3 has 15 amino acids. V shed 6 bases and J shed 5 bases, with 19 bases lying between them. Germline V gene data show CDR1 as MNHEY and CDR2 as SVGEGT. The CDR3 region has the DNA TGTGCCAGCAGACCAAGACGGGGGGCCGGGGAGACCCAGTACTTC. Protein sequence: CASRPRRGAGETQYF.

This clonotype showed up just a few times. This chain joins TRBV27 and TRBJ1-3; D is unresolved. Germline lookup yields CDR1 MNHEY and CDR2 SMNVEV (reference sequence). This CDR3 comprises 14 residues. Trimming took off 8 bases at V and 4 bases at J, with 15 bases between the two ends. CDR3 nucleotides: TGTGCCAGCTCTAGGACCGTCTCGGGAAACACCATATATTTT. Its translation: CASSRTVSGNTIYF.

This clonotype was found a few times. This chain links TRBV15 with TRBJ2-5; D remains unclear. With 0 bases removed from V and 1 base from J, the gap between germline ends came to 3 bases. Looked up from germline, CDR1 is LNHNV and CDR2 is YYDKDF (reference sequence). CDR3 size: 13 residues. CDR3 sequence: CATSRDTQETQYF. The CDR3 nucleotides read TGTGCCACCAGCAGAGATACCCAAGAGACCCAGTACTTC.

The chain is built from TRBV24-1 and TRBJ2-1, with 8 nucleotides matching TRBD2. The CDR3 extends over 15 amino acids. Germline V gene data show CDR1 as KGHDR and CDR2 as SFDVKD. With V trimmed by 7 bases and J by 2 bases, 6 bases remained unmatched. The CDR3 protein is CATSEAGAAYNEQFF. Written as DNA, the CDR3 is TGTGCCACCAGCGAAGCGGGAGCGGCCTACAATGAGCAGTTCTTC.

This chain links TRBV6-5 with TRBJ1-1, with D possibly being TRBD1 (6 bases). Per the germline V gene, CDR1 is MNHEY and CDR2 is SVGAGI. Trimming pared 6 bases from V and 8 bases from J, leaving 13 bases between. CDR3 length equals 12 residues. The CDR3 DNA sequence: TGTGCCAGCAGCCTCTACGGACAGGAAGCTTTCTTT. This sequence encodes CASSLYGQEAFF.